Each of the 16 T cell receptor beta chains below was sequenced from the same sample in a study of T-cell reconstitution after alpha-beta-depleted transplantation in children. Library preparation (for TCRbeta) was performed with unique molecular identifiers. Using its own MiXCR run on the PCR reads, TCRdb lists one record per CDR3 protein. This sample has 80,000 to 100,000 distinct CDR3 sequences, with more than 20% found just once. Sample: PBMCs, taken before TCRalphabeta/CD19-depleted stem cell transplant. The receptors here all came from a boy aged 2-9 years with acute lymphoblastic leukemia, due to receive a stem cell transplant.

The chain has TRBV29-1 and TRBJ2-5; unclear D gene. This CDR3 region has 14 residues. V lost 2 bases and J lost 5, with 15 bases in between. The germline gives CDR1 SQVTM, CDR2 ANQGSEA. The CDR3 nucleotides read TGCAGCGTTGAACCATTAGTGGTTGACGAGACCCAGTACTTC. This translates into CSVEPLVVDETQYF.

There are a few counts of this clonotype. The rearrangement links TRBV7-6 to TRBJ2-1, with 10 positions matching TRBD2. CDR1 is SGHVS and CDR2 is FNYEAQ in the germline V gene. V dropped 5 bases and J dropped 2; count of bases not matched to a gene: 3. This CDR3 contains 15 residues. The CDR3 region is CASSKGLAPYNEQFF. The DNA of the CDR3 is TGTGCCAGCAGCAAGGGACTAGCGCCCTACAATGAGCAGTTCTTC.

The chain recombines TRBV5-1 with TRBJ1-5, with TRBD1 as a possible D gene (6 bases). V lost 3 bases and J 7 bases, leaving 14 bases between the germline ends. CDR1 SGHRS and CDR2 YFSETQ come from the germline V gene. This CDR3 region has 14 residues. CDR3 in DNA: TGCGCCAGCAGCTCAGGGGATTTAGGACAGCCCCAGCATTTT. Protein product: CASSSGDLGQPQHF.

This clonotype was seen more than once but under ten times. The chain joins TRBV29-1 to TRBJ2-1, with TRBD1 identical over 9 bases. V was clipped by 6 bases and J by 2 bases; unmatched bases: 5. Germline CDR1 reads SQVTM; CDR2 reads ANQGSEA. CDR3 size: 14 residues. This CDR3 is CSVRTGGPYNEQFF. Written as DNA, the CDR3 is TGCAGCGTCCGCACAGGGGGCCCCTACAATGAGCAGTTCTTC.

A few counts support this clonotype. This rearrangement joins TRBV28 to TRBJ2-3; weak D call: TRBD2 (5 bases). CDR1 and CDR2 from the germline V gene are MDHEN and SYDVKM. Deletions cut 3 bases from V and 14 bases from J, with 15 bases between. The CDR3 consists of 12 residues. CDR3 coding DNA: TGTGCCAGCAGTTTTAGTCGAGCGGAGTGGTATTTT. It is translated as CASSFSRAEWYF.

The CDR3: CASRIQGETIYF. The CDR3 DNA is TGTGCCAGCAGAATACAGGGTGAAACCATATATTTT. The V gene is TRBV12-3 or TRBV12-4, the J gene TRBJ1-3; TRBD1 is a possible D gene (6 bases). The CDR3 is made up of 12 amino acids. V lost 6 bases and J 10 bases, leaving 13 bases between the germline ends.

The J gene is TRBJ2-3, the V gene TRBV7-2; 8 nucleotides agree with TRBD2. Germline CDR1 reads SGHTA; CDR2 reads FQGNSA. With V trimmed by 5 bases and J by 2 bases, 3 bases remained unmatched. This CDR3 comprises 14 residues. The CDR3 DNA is TGTGCCAGCAGCCCGACTAGCGACACAGATACGCAGTATTTT. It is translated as CASSPTSDTDTQYF.

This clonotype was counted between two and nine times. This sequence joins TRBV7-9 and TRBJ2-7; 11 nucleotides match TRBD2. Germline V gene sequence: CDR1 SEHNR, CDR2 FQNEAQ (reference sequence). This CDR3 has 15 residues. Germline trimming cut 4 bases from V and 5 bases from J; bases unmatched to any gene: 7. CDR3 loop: CASSSSGRWVNEQYF. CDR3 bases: TGTGCCAGCAGCTCTAGCGGGAGGTGGGTTAACGAGCAGTACTTC. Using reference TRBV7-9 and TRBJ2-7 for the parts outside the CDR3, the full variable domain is DTGVSQNPRHKITKRGQNVTFRCDPISEHNRLYWYRQTLGQGPEFLTYFQNEAQLEKSRLLSDRFSAERPKGSFSTLEIQRTEQGDSAMYLCASSSSGRWVNEQYFGPGTRLTVT.

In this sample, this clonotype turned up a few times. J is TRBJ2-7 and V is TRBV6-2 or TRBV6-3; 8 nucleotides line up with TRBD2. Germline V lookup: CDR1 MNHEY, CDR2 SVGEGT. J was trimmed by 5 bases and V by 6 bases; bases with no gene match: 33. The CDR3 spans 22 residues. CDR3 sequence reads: CASRPPTVIKRGMHLRPHEQYF. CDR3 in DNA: TGTGCCAGCAGGCCTCCGACAGTAATCAAGCGGGGGATGCATCTCCGTCCCCACGAGCAGTACTTC.

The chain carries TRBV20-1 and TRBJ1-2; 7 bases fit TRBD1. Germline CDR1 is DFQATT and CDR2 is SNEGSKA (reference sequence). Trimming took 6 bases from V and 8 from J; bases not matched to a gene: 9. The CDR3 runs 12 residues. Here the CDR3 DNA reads TGCAGTGCGCAGGGGGGAGGGCGAGGCTACACCTTC. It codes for CSAQGGGRGYTF.

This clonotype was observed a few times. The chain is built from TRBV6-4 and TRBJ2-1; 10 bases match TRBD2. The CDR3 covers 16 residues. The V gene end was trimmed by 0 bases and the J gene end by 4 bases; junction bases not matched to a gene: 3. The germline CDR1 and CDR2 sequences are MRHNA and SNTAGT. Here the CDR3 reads CASSDSGLADYNEQFF. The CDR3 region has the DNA TGTGCCAGCAGTGACTCAGGACTAGCGGATTACAATGAGCAGTTCTTC.

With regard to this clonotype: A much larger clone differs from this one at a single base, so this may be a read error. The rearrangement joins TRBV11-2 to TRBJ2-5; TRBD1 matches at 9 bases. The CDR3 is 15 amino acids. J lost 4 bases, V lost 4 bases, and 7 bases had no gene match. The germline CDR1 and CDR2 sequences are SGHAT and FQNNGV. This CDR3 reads CASSSSTGGGETQYF. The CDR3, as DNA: TGTGCCAGCAGCTCGAGCACAGGGGGCGGAGAGACCCAGTACTTC.

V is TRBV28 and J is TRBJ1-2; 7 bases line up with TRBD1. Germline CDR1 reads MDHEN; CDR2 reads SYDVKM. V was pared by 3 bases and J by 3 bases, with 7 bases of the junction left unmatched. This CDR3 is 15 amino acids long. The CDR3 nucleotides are TGTGCCAGCAGTTTTTCTAGGGGGCGCTACTATGGCTACACCTTC. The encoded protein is CASSFSRGRYYGYTF.

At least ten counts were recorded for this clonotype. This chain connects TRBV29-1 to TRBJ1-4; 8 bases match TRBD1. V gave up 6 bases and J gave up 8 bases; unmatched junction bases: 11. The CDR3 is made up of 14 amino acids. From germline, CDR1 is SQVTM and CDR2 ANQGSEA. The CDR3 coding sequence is TGCAGCGTCGTGGTACAGGGGGAAGGGGAAAAACTGTTTTTT. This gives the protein CSVVVQGEGEKLFF.

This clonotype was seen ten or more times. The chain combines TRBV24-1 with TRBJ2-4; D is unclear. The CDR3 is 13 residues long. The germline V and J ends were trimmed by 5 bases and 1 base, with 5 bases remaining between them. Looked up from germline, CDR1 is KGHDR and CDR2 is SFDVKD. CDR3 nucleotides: TGTGCCACCAGTGGTCTGGCCAAAAACATTCAGTACTTC. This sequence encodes CATSGLAKNIQYF.

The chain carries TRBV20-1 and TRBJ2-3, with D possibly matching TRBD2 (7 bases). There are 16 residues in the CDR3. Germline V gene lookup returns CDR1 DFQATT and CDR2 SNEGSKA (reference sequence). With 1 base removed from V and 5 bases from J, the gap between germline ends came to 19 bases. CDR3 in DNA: TGCAGTGCTAGAGTTGGCGGGGGCCACCGTTTAGATACGCAGTATTTT. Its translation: CSARVGGGHRLDTQYF.